A single sample is the source of the 32 T cell receptor beta chains below, sequenced in a study of OX40 agonist ivuxolimab in advanced cancers. Method: immunoSEQ multiplex PCR; TCRdb's copy keeps in-frame clones and lacks some. The repertoire holds 60,000 to 100,000 clones, about four fifths seen once, with approximately 0.51% in the top ten. The sample in question was CD4+ or CD8+ T cells sorted from blood, obtained in a trial of the OX40 agonist ivuxolimab. These receptors all stem from an adult with an advanced solid tumor such as melanoma, head and neck, liver or kidney cancer.

This rearrangement joins TRBV29-1 to TRBJ2-3, with no clear D. Trimming stripped 2 bases from V and 0 bases from J, with 6 bases between. The germline V gene encodes CDR1 SQVTM and CDR2 ANQGSEA. The CDR3 loop spans 13 amino acids. The CDR3 DNA sequence: TGCAGCGTTGAAACGGCTAGCACAGATACGCAGTATTTT. It is translated as CSVETASTDTQYF.

This clone appeared once. This chain connects TRBV2 to TRBJ2-3; D possibly matches TRBD1 or TRBD2 (5 bases each). Germline V CDR1 and CDR2: SNHLY, FYNNEI. V was trimmed by 10 bases and J by 6 bases, leaving 20 bases between them. CDR3 size: 14 residues. The CDR3 DNA reads TGTGCCAACACCGGGGACGGTGGCCCGGATACGCAGTATTTT. This translates into CANTGDGGPDTQYF.

The chain couples TRBV4-3 to TRBJ2-7; a weak D match, TRBD1 (6 bases). Trimming removed 0 bases at V and 6 bases at J, with 24 bases between. The CDR3 length is 18 residues. Germline V CDR1 and CDR2: LGHNA, YSLEER. The CDR3 sequence is CASSQEPPGPTGSFEQYF. The CDR3 region has the DNA TGCGCCAGCAGCCAAGAACCCCCCGGGCCTACAGGGAGTTTCGAGCAGTACTTC.

J is TRBJ1-1 and V is TRBV7-9, with D hard to call. Trimming pared 7 bases from V and 2 bases from J, leaving 17 bases between. This CDR3 has 15 residues. The V gene's germline CDR1 is SEHNR and CDR2 FQNEAQ (reference sequence). CDR3 nucleotides: TGTGCCAGCACCGAGGGCCAAACCGGTAACACTGAAGCTTTCTTT. The encoded protein is CASTEGQTGNTEAFF.

The genes are TRBV4-3 and TRBJ1-4, with TRBD1 identical over 8 bases. The CDR3 covers 19 residues. The V and J ends lost 0 bases and 8 bases, in that order; junction bases with no gene match: 17. Germline V lookup: CDR1 LGHNA, CDR2 YSLEER. Here the CDR3 DNA reads TGCGCCAGCAGCCAAGACCCTCCCGGACAGGGACGGATTGGGGAAAAACTGTTTTTT. Residues: CASSQDPPGQGRIGEKLFF.

The rearrangement joins TRBV7-3 to TRBJ1-6, with a tentative D call TRBD1 (5 bases). The CDR3 sequence is 13 residues long. Germline CDR1 reads SGHTA; CDR2 reads FQGTGA. Between the trimmed V and J ends, which lost 7 bases and 7 bases, there was a span of 11 bases. The CDR3 bases are TGTGCCAGCAAGGCAGGGACGAATTCACCCCTCCACTTT. Its protein is CASKAGTNSPLHF.

V usage is TRBV7-2 and J usage is TRBJ2-7; perhaps TRBD1 as D (6 bases). Germline V gene data show CDR1 as SGHTA and CDR2 as FQGNSA. Trimming took 3 bases from V and 2 from J, leaving 8 bases between them. The CDR3 runs 13 residues. DNA of the CDR3: TGTGCCAGCAGCTTCCGGGACACCTACGAGCAGTACTTC. Translated, it gives CASSFRDTYEQYF.

The DNA of the CDR3 is TGCAGTGCTTCCAGGGGCTACGAGCAGTACTTC. Protein product: CSASRGYEQYF. The chain employs TRBV20-1 and TRBJ2-7, with a tentative D call TRBD1 (6 bases). In germline, CDR1 is DFQATT, CDR2 SNEGSKA (reference sequence). V was clipped by 5 bases and J by 3 bases, with 8 bases between them. This CDR3 has 11 amino acids.

The rearrangement uses TRBV28 and TRBJ1-3, with TRBD1 identical over 8 bases. The CDR3 covers 15 residues. CDR1 is MDHEN, CDR2 SYDVKM, per germline. The V and J ends lost 6 bases and 0 bases, in that order; junction bases with no gene match: 4. The CDR3 nucleotides read TGTGCCAGCAGCTTAGGACAGGGCTCTGGAAACACCATATATTTT. Its protein is CASSLGQGSGNTIYF.

The rearrangement uses TRBV6-5 and TRBJ2-7, with TRBD1 matching 7 bases. The V gene's germline CDR1 is MNHEY and CDR2 SVGAGI. The junction had 9 bases not matched to a gene; V was cut back by 5 bases and J by 8 bases. The CDR3 has 13 residues. The CDR3 is CASSQNRGGKQYF. The CDR3 DNA reads as TGTGCCAGCAGTCAGAACAGGGGCGGCAAGCAGTACTTC.

The chain has TRBV5-1 and TRBJ2-1; TRBD1 agrees at 8 bases. Germline CDR1 reads SGHRS; CDR2 reads YFSETQ. The CDR3 sequence is 15 residues long. After removal of 2 bases from V and 7 bases from J, the junction contained 8 bases not matched to a gene. CDR3 loop: CASSLLRDRHNEQFF. The CDR3, as DNA: TGCGCCAGCAGCTTACTCCGGGACAGGCATAATGAGCAGTTCTTC.

This clone was counted once. The V call is TRBV7-3, the J call TRBJ2-2; TRBD1 matches 9 bases. The ends lost 0 bases at V and 6 bases at J; junction bases unmatched: 5. The CDR3 is 16 residues long. Germline V gene lookup returns CDR1 SGHTA and CDR2 FQGTGA. CDR3 region: CASSLTGQGIAGELFF. The CDR3 nucleotides are TGTGCCAGCAGCTTAACGGGACAGGGTATCGCCGGGGAGCTGTTTTTT.

The chain employs TRBV27 and TRBJ1-1; D unclear. Germline assignment: CDR1 MNHEY and CDR2 SMNVEV (reference sequence). The ends were cut back, 4 bases at V and 5 bases at J, with 11 bases in the middle. This CDR3 has 13 amino acids. The CDR3 loop is CASSSLVATEAFF. In nucleotides, the CDR3 is TGTGCCAGCAGTTCCTTGGTCGCGACTGAAGCTTTCTTT.

This clone was picked up a small number of times. This chain links TRBV7-2 with TRBJ1-1; D not resolved. CDR1 is SGHTA and CDR2 is FQGNSA in the germline V gene. The CDR3 runs to 13 residues. Trimming stripped 5 bases from V and 0 bases from J, with 7 bases between. The CDR3 nucleotides read TGTGCCAGCAGCGCAGAGATGAACACTGAAGCTTTCTTT. Residues: CASSAEMNTEAFF.

The V and J genes are TRBV9 and TRBJ2-1; D is possibly TRBD1 or TRBD2 (5 bases each). Germline values: CDR1 SGDLS, CDR2 YYNGEE. The CDR3 is 15 residues long. The V gene lost 2 bases and the J gene lost 3 bases, with 12 bases spanning the gap. This CDR3 is CASSVLGEGYNEQFF. CDR3 nucleotides: TGTGCCAGCAGCGTTCTGGGGGAAGGCTACAATGAGCAGTTCTTC.

The chain employs TRBV5-1 and TRBJ2-5; D remains unclear. The germline gives CDR1 SGHRS, CDR2 YFSETQ. V was cut by 0 bases and J by 5 bases, with 8 bases left in between. The CDR3 runs to 13 residues. The CDR3: CASSLGNWETQYF. The CDR3 bases are TGCGCCAGCAGCTTGGGGAATTGGGAGACCCAGTACTTC.

Regarding this clone: The sample contains more than one DNA sequence encoding this CDR3. The rearrangement uses TRBV7-3 and TRBJ1-1, with unresolved D. Germline V gene sequence: CDR1 SGHTA, CDR2 FQGTGA. The CDR3 covers 13 residues. V was shortened by 0 bases and J by 2 bases, with 4 bases between the two germline ends. CDR3 DNA sequence: TGTGCCAGCAGCTTAACACAAAACACTGAAGCTTTCTTT. Translated: CASSLTQNTEAFF. Filled out from reference TRBV7-3 and TRBJ1-1, the complete variable domain reads GAGVSQTPSNKVTEKGKYVELRCDPISGHTALYWYRQSLGQGPEFLIYFQGTGAADDSGLPNDRFFAVRPEGSVSTLKIQRTERGDSAVYLCASSLTQNTEAFFGQGTRLTVV.

This chain links TRBV5-6 with TRBJ2-1; the D gene is possibly TRBD1 (6 bases). V lost 0 bases to trimming and J lost 0 bases, with 10 bases between them. The germline V gene encodes CDR1 SGHDT and CDR2 YYEEEE. The CDR3 contains 16 residues. The CDR3 coding sequence is TGTGCCAGCAGCTTGGTGGGGGCGAACTCCTACAATGAGCAGTTCTTC. It codes for CASSLVGANSYNEQFF.

J is TRBJ1-6 and V is TRBV5-1; D is perhaps TRBD1 (5 bases). Germline CDR1 and CDR2: SGHRS and YFSETQ. Trimming shortened V by 3 bases and J by 3 bases, and 10 bases separated the two germline ends. The CDR3 loop spans 15 amino acids. CDR3: CASSSSGGYNSPLHF. The CDR3 DNA reads as TGCGCCAGCAGCTCCTCGGGGGGCTATAATTCACCCCTCCACTTT.

The chain recombines TRBV5-4 with TRBJ2-5; D unresolved. The CDR3 has 15 amino acids. Trimming removed 0 bases from V and 7 bases from J, with 16 bases in between. CDR1 is SGHNT and CDR2 is YYREEE in the germline V gene (reference sequence). Written as DNA, the CDR3 is TGTGCCAGCAGCTTGGAGGGAACTCCGCTGGCGACCCAGTACTTC. It encodes CASSLEGTPLATQYF.

The rearrangement uses TRBV18 and TRBJ2-1, with 7 positions matching TRBD1. CDR3 length: 13 amino acids. Germline assignment: CDR1 KGHSH and CDR2 LQKENI. The ends lost 5 bases at V and 8 bases at J; junction bases unmatched: 6. CDR3 in amino acids: CASSATTGHEQFF. Written as DNA, the CDR3 is TGTGCCAGCTCAGCTACGACAGGGCATGAGCAGTTCTTC.

The CDR3 DNA is TGTGCCAGCAGCTTATTTCCCGGATTCTATGGCTACACCTTC. Translation: CASSLFPGFYGYTF. The chain joins TRBV7-9 to TRBJ1-2, with D unclear. The CDR3 is 14 residues long. V was shortened by 2 bases and J by 4 bases, with 11 bases between the two germline ends. CDR1 is SEHNR and CDR2 is FQNEAQ in the germline V gene (reference sequence). The variable domain in full, completed from reference TRBV7-9 and TRBJ1-2, reads DTGVSQNPRHKITKRGQNVTFRCDPISEHNRLYWYRQTLGQGPEFLTYFQNEAQLEKSRLLSDRFSAERPKGSFSTLEIQRTEQGDSAMYLCASSLFPGFYGYTFGSGTRLTVV.

The chain combines TRBV19 with TRBJ1-5; TRBD1 matches 12 bases. The ends lost 4 bases at V and 6 bases at J; junction bases unmatched: 4. This CDR3 has 15 amino acids. The V gene's germline CDR1 is LNHDA and CDR2 SQIVND (reference sequence). Here the CDR3 reads CASSKGQGAIQPQHF. The CDR3 bases are TGTGCCAGTAGTAAGGGACAGGGGGCGATTCAGCCCCAGCATTTT.

The genes are TRBV7-3 and TRBJ2-7, with D tentatively TRBD2 (6 bases). This CDR3 is built from 15 residues. Germline CDR1 SGHTA, CDR2 FQGTGA. V was pared by 3 bases and J by 7 bases, with 19 bases between. The DNA for the CDR3 is TGTGCCAGCAGCTTCGGACTAACCACTCCTACGGAGCAGTACTTC. Translating it yields CASSFGLTTPTEQYF.

The chain combines TRBV28 with TRBJ2-5; possible D gene TRBD1, 6 bases. The CDR3 totals 12 residues. CDR1 and CDR2 from the germline V gene are MDHEN and SYDVKM. The V gene lost 8 bases and the J gene lost 5 bases, with 12 bases spanning the gap. CDR3 sequence: CASGGSFETQYF. CDR3 coding DNA: TGTGCCAGCGGGGGCTCCTTTGAGACCCAGTACTTC.

The chain has TRBV6-5 and TRBJ2-6; a possible D gene is TRBD1 (5 bases). Trimming took 2 bases from V and 2 from J, leaving 10 bases between them. Germline values: CDR1 MNHEY, CDR2 SVGAGI. The CDR3 is 16 amino acids. DNA of the CDR3: TGTGCCAGCAGTTACATGGCAGGGACTGGGGCCAACGTCCTGACTTTC. As protein: CASSYMAGTGANVLTF.

V is TRBV28 and J is TRBJ1-5; no definite D call. This CDR3 has 13 amino acids. V was pared by 3 bases and J by 0 bases, with 3 bases between. From germline, CDR1 is MDHEN and CDR2 SYDVKM. DNA for the CDR3: TGTGCCAGCAGTTTGTTTAGCAATCAGCCCCAGCATTTT. It specifies CASSLFSNQPQHF. The whole variable domain, filled in from reference TRBV28 and TRBJ1-5, reads DVKVTQSSRYLVKRTGEKVFLECVQDMDHENMFWYRQDPGLGLRLIYFSYDVKMKEKGDIPEGYSVSREKKERFSLILESASTNQTSMYLCASSLFSNQPQHFGDGTRLSIL.

This clone was detected once. A junction end diverges from the germline sequence, so it may reflect a read error. The rearrangement links TRBV7-7 to TRBJ2-7; 7 bases fit TRBD2. This CDR3 spans 13 amino acids. Germline V CDR1 and CDR2: SSHAT, FNYEAQ (reference sequence). The CDR3 region is CASSPTSVGEQYF. DNA for the CDR3: TGTGCTAGCAGCCCAACTAGCGTCGGCGAGCAGTACTTC.

The genes are TRBV6-1 and TRBJ1-5; D not resolved. CDR3 size: 14 residues. Trimming took 5 bases from V and 6 from J, leaving 14 bases between them. Germline V gives CDR1 MNHNS, CDR2 SASEGT. The CDR3 DNA is TGTGCCAGCAGTAAAGAGGGCTTATTTCAGCCCCAGCATTTT. Translating gives CASSKEGLFQPQHF.

The chain links TRBV10-3 to TRBJ2-3; 16 nucleotides match TRBD2. After removal of 4 bases from V and 1 base from J, the junction contained 2 bases not matched to a gene. Germline CDR1 ENHRY, CDR2 SYGVKD. The CDR3 runs 17 residues. DNA for the CDR3: TGTGCCATCAGTGCCGGGACTAGCGGGAGGGGCACAGATACGCAGTATTTT. Translation: CAISAGTSGRGTDTQYF.

The rearrangement links TRBV6-6 to TRBJ1-5; the match to TRBD1 covers 7 bases. The junction had 6 bases not matched to a gene; V was cut back by 3 bases and J by 7 bases. CDR3 length equals 14 residues. Germline V gene lookup returns CDR1 MNHNY and CDR2 SVGAGI (reference sequence). CDR3 loop: CASSYVGTEQPQHF. The CDR3, as DNA: TGTGCCAGCAGTTATGTCGGGACAGAACAGCCCCAGCATTTT.

The chain has TRBV28 and TRBJ2-2; D may be TRBD1 or TRBD2 (5 bases each). Germline values: CDR1 MDHEN, CDR2 SYDVKM. The V and J ends lost 9 bases and 3 bases respectively, with 20 bases between them. The CDR3 is 16 residues long. The CDR3 sequence is CASNLGTWQDTGELFF. The CDR3 nucleotides are TGTGCCAGTAACCTCGGGACGTGGCAAGACACCGGGGAGCTGTTTTTT.